The clone carrying this TCR beta chain has only a few counts. The data belong to a study of blood T cell repertoires in COVID-19. About the study: The United States, Italy and Spain provided the acute and convalescent COVID-19 samples. Sources were T cells, B-cell-depleted T cells, or PBMCs; the material itself was cDNA or gDNA.

This CDR3 spans 14 amino acids. Under the authors' procedure: Reference gene primer amplification in the assay estimated nucleated cell counts. Clones were read by immunoSEQ multiplex PCR, and TCRdb kept only the in-frame ones, dropping some. The V and J calls and clone size are taken from that table; D and trimming were inferred from the DNA. The profile shows approximately 430,000 clones, roughly 85% of them singletons. J is TRBJ1-4 and V is TRBV21-1; the D segment call TRBD1 is taken from the table without a DNA check. TRBV21-1 is flagged as a pseudogene. Sample: peripheral blood. This clonotype was sampled from a woman in her 30s with active or convalescent COVID-19. The CDR3 DNA reads TGTGCCAGCAGCAAGGGCAGGGGTGATGAAAAACTGTTTTTT. Amino acids: CASSKGRGDEKLFF.